One TCR beta chain is described in this entry. In the source study's methods: Estimated nucleated cell counts came from reference gene primer amplification. Sequencing was performed with immunoSEQ multiplex PCR; in TCRdb, only in-frame clones are kept and a portion is missing. That table gives V, J and clone size, and the DNA gave D and trimming. The profile covers about 400,000 clones, with 88% appearing a single time and around 2% taken by the ten largest. The sample comes from a study of blood T cell repertoires in COVID-19. Overall study context: Italy, Spain and the United States were the sources of the convalescent and acute COVID-19 samples.

Living in roughly 23 US areas, the participants were between 18 and 89 years of age. Participant-reported clinical history was the basis for cohort assignment. Germline lookup yields CDR1 KGHSH and CDR2 LQKENI. V trimming: 8 bases; J trimming: 5 bases; junction bases outside the gene matches: 7. This CDR3 has 14 residues. The sequence derives from a woman aged 40 to 55 with acute COVID-19. J is TRBJ1-4 and V is TRBV18, with TRBD1 matching 8 bases. Sequencing used PBMCs or T cells enriched from blood (not recorded which). The CDR3 spells CASQGGDRNEKLFF. The CDR3 region has the DNA TGTGCCAGCCAAGGGGGGGACAGGAATGAAAAACTGTTTTTT.